The T cell receptor (beta chain) under discussion was sequenced for a study of OX40 agonist ivuxolimab in advanced cancers. The CDR3 loop spans 16 amino acids. Trimming pared 5 bases from V and 7 bases from J, leaving 21 bases between. Germline loops: CDR1 SGHNT, CDR2 YENEEA. Data came from immunoSEQ multiplex PCR; TCRdb stores just in-frame clones and leaves some out. The data contain roughly 26,000 clones, approximately 80% of them singletons. The sample here was CD4+ or CD8+ T cells sorted from blood, taken in a trial of the OX40 agonist ivuxolimab. This sequence was found in an adult with an advanced solid tumor such as melanoma, head and neck, liver or kidney cancer. This chain links TRBV11-3 with TRBJ2-1, with no clear D. CDR3: CASSRYGPSNGNEQFF. The CDR3, as DNA: TGTGCCAGCAGCCGATATGGCCCCTCAAACGGGAATGAGCAGTTCTTC.